This TCR beta chain is drawn from a study of T-cell memory formation after mild COVID-19. Study-level background: TCR clusters were largely donor specific.

Whole-study findings and limits: Shrinking CD4+ clones resided mostly in CM and EM, and CD8+ ones in EMRA. Day 15 to 85 contractors were CD4/CD8 balanced; later expanders leaned CD4+.

Germline V gene lookup returns CDR1 LGHDT and CDR2 YNNKEL (reference sequence). The CDR3 spans 15 residues. Trimming left V 2 bases short and J 3 bases short, with 13 bases between. After 5'RACE with constant-segment primers, TCR alpha and TCR beta cDNA libraries carrying sample barcodes and UMIs were obtained. TCRdb processed the 5' RACE reads anew with MiXCR; each CDR3 protein has one entry. Among 130,000 to 150,000 distinct CDR3 sequences listed, 15% to 20% were seen once. Concerning this clonotype: The antigen remains unidentified.

This chain joins TRBV3-1 and TRBJ1-2; D ambiguous. This clonotype was sampled from an adult woman who had mild COVID-19 (a few samples of this study predate the infection). Cell type and time point are not known. Source material: PBMCs or a T cell subset sorted from them (not recorded which). The CDR3 DNA is TGTGCCAGCAGCCAAAGAAGGTCCGGGGACTATGGCTACACCTTC. Translation gives CASSQRRSGDYGYTF.